The rows below give T cell receptor beta chains drawn from one sample of a study of cytomegalovirus exposure and HLA in healthy donors. TCRdb's copy holds only in-frame clones and misses some; the assay was immunoSEQ multiplex PCR. The sample holds under 200,000 clones, roughly 80% seen once. Sample: PBMCs. These receptors were taken from a woman in her 30s in good health and CMV-seronegative. Both conserved end residues are part of each CDR3. The D gene is left open where the match is weak. Expanded clones get a size class; other rows say once, few or many, or leave the size out.

TRBV11-2	TRBJ2-3	NA	few	TGTGCCAGCACAATCCAGGGAGGCACTACGCAGTATTTT	CASTIQGGTTQYF
TRBV4-2	TRBJ1-4	NA	NA	TGTGCCAGCAGCCGACCGGGACTGACGAATGAAAAACTGTTTTTT	CASSRPGLTNEKLFF
TRBV6-1	TRBJ2-3	TRBD2	NA	TGTGCCAGCAGTGAAGTTGGTTCCCCTCTAGCGGGGGGGCTCCTAGATACGCAGTATTTT	CASSEVGSPLAGGLLDTQYF
TRBV19	TRBJ1-6	NA	NA	TGTGCCAGTAGTATAGATGGTCGGACAGTCTTCCACTTT	CASSIDGRTVFHF
TRBV5-8	TRBJ1-1	NA	NA	TGTGCCAGCAGCTTGTTCCGGGGAATTACTGAAGCTTTCTTT	CASSLFRGITEAFF
TRBV4-1	TRBJ2-1	NA	NA	TGCGCCAGCAGCCTAGCTAACAAAGGCAATGAGCAGTTCTTC	CASSLANKGNEQFF
TRBV7-6	TRBJ2-2	TRBD2	NA	TGTGCCAGCACTAGACCGGGAGGGCTGGCCGGGGAGCTGTTTTTT	CASTRPGGLAGELFF
TRBV7-8	TRBJ1-1	TRBD1	NA	TGTGCCAGCAGCTTAGACAGGGGAACTGAAGCTTTCTTT	CASSLDRGTEAFF
TRBV28	TRBJ1-3	NA	few	TGTGCCAGCACCTCGGGGGGGTCGGACGGAAACACCATATATTTT	CASTSGGSDGNTIYF
TRBV28	TRBJ1-3	NA	NA	TGTGCCAGCAGTTTGGCGGGGGTGGAAGGAAACACCATATATTTT	CASSLAGVEGNTIYF
TRBV2	TRBJ1-1	TRBD1	NA	TGTGCCAGCACAAGGGGGGTTCCGGGACAGGGTTTTCTAGTGAACACTGAAGCTTTCTTT	CASTRGVPGQGFLVNTEAFF
TRBV5-1	TRBJ1-5	NA	NA	TGCGCCAGCAGCTTGTTCCCAGGAAACAATCAGCCCCAGCATTTT	CASSLFPGNNQPQHF
TRBV4-2	TRBJ2-3	TRBD2	NA	TGTGCCAGCAGCCCAACGGGGGGGCAGGTAGATACGCAGTATTTT	CASSPTGGQVDTQYF
TRBV6-1	TRBJ2-1	TRBD2	NA	TGTGCCAGCAGTGAAGGACTAGCGGGGGTCCCCGAAGGGGATGAGCAGTTCTTC	CASSEGLAGVPEGDEQFF
TRBV27	TRBJ1-1	NA	few	TGTGCCAGCAGTCCCTTGGGGGCAGGGGAAGGTCGTGAAGCTTTCTTT	CASSPLGAGEGREAFF
TRBV7-2	TRBJ1-1	TRBD1	NA	TGTGCCAGCAGCTCTAGGACAGGGGGCGTTGAAGCTTTCTTT	CASSSRTGGVEAFF
TRBV7-9	TRBJ2-6	NA	NA	TGTGCCAGCAGCTTGGTGGGAAAGGGGACCAACGTCCTGACTTTC	CASSLVGKGTNVLTF
TRBV11-2	TRBJ2-3	NA	once	TGTGCCAGCAGCCCACTAGCAGGAAGCACAGATACGCAGTATTTT	CASSPLAGSTDTQYF
TRBV25-1	TRBJ2-1	NA	NA	TGTGCCAGCTCCTCCAGGGAGCAGTTCTTC	CASSSREQFF
TRBV30	TRBJ2-1	NA	NA	TGTGCCTGGAGTGCCCCGGCAGGTGAGCAGTTCTTC	CAWSAPAGEQFF
TRBV5-1	TRBJ1-1	TRBD1	NA	TGCGCCAGCAGCTTGGGGGACAGGGGTGGGACTGAAGCTTTCTTT	CASSLGDRGGTEAFF
TRBV29-1	TRBJ2-3	NA	NA	TGCAGCGTTGAAAGGGCTAGCGGCACAGATACGCAGTATTTT	CSVERASGTDTQYF
TRBV5-1	TRBJ2-2	NA	few	TGCGCCAGCAGCTTGCGGGCAGGGGTGAACACCGGGGAGCTGTTTTTT	CASSLRAGVNTGELFF
TRBV7-9	TRBJ1-4	TRBD1	NA	TGTGCCAGCAGCGTACAGGGGGTAGCTAATGAAAAACTGTTTTTT	CASSVQGVANEKLFF
TRBV2	TRBJ2-1	TRBD1	NA	TGTGCCAGCAGTCCCCGGACAGGGGGGGCCTACAATGAGCAGTTCTTC	CASSPRTGGAYNEQFF
TRBV5-5	TRBJ1-5	NA	NA	TGTGCCAGCAGCTTGTTAAGCAATCAGCCCCAGCATTTT	CASSLLSNQPQHF
TRBV5-1	TRBJ1-4	NA	NA	TGCGCCAGCAGCCTGAGAGGGGGTGATGGTGAAAAACTGTTTTTT	CASSLRGGDGEKLFF
TRBV2	TRBJ1-1	NA	few	TGTGCCAGCAGTGAATATCCAGGGGCCATGAACACTGAAGCTTTCTTT	CASSEYPGAMNTEAFF
TRBV7-9	TRBJ1-6	TRBD1	NA	TGTGCCAGCAGCTTAGTGGCAGGGGGTTCACCCCTCCACTTT	CASSLVAGGSPLHF
TRBV14	TRBJ1-2	NA	once	TGTGCCAGCAGCCAAGATGTCAGGAACTATGGCTACACCTTC	CASSQDVRNYGYTF
TRBV6-1	TRBJ2-1	TRBD2	NA	TGTGCCAGCAGTGTTTCTAGCGGGGTTTACCATGAGCAGTTCTTC	CASSVSSGVYHEQFF
TRBV5-1	TRBJ1-2	TRBD1	few	TGCGCCAGCAGCCTCGGGACAGTCTATGGCTACACCTTC	CASSLGTVYGYTF
TRBV5-1	TRBJ1-1	TRBD1	NA	TGCGCCAGCAGCTTGGCCGCTGACAGGGAGACTGAAGCTTTCTTT	CASSLAADRETEAFF
TRBV11-2	TRBJ1-2	NA	NA	TGTGCCAGCAGCAACCGTCTATCGGAGCCTCAGGAGGGTGGCTACACCTTC	CASSNRLSEPQEGGYTF
TRBV5-1	TRBJ1-1	NA	NA	TGCGCCAGCAGCTCAGGGTATCTGAACACTGAAGCTTTCTTT	CASSSGYLNTEAFF
TRBV4-1	TRBJ2-6	TRBD2	NA	TGCGCCAGCGGGTATGGCGGGGGGGCGTTGGGGGCCAACGTCCTGACTTTC	CASGYGGGALGANVLTF
TRBV7-9	TRBJ1-1	NA	NA	TGTGCCAGCAGCCCCGCGGGGTTGGGCACTGAAGCTTTCTTT	CASSPAGLGTEAFF
TRBV4-2	TRBJ2-3	TRBD2	NA	TGTGCCAGCAGCTCATTAGCGGGGGGGCCAGATACGCAGTATTTT	CASSSLAGGPDTQYF
TRBV18	TRBJ2-7	TRBD1	once	TGTGCCAGCTCACCGGGACAGGGGGTTACCGAGCAGTACTTC	CASSPGQGVTEQYF
TRBV30	TRBJ2-2	NA	NA	TGTGCCTCCCACAGGATTACGAACACCGGGGAGCTGTTTTTT	CASHRITNTGELFF
TRBV9	TRBJ1-2	NA	NA	TGTGCCAGCAGCGTAGATGGAGACTATGGCTACACCTTC	CASSVDGDYGYTF
TRBV6-1	TRBJ2-7	NA	few	TGTGCCAGCAGGGGTCTGACTATCTCCTACGAGCAGTACTTC	CASRGLTISYEQYF
TRBV5-5	TRBJ2-6	TRBD1	NA	TGTGCCAGCAGGTTGGACAGGCGTTTCTCTGGGGCCAACGTCCTGACTTTC	CASRLDRRFSGANVLTF
TRBV20-1	TRBJ2-3	NA	NA	TGCAGCCCCGAACGGGGAGATACGCAGTATTTT	CSPERGDTQYF
TRBV5-1	TRBJ2-7	TRBD1	NA	TGCGCCAGCAGCTTACTGCCTCCGGGACAGGGGGCCTACGAGCAGTACTTC	CASSLLPPGQGAYEQYF
TRBV28	TRBJ2-7	TRBD2	NA	TGTGCCAGCAGTTTCGGGGAGGGATTCTCCTACGAGCAGTACTTC	CASSFGEGFSYEQYF